This is a list of T cell receptor beta chains from one sample in a study of blood T cell repertoires in COVID-19. This table comes from immunoSEQ multiplex PCR, and its TCRdb copy is limited to in-frame clones, with some not included. The sample lists 130,000 or so clones, around 89% occurring once. Source material: peripheral blood. The receptors come from a man aged 45 to 65 with active or convalescent COVID-19. CDR3s include the opening cysteine and the closing phenylalanine or tryptophan. A D gene is named only where the DNA matches it firmly. Clone size is given for some rows only: seen once, a few or many times, or a class if the clone is expanded.

d_gene,v_gene,abundance,j_gene,CDR3nt,CDR3aa
-,TRBV29-1,few,TRBJ2-7,TGCAGCGTTGGGCTCTCCTACGAGCAGTACTTC,CSVGLSYEQYF
TRBD1,TRBV5-6,-,TRBJ1-3,TGTGCCAGCAGTCCGGACAGGGGGCAAGGAAACACCATATATTTT,CASSPDRGQGNTIYF
-,TRBV10-2,-,TRBJ2-7,TGCGCCAGCAGTGAGTGGAGTTCCTACGAGCAGTACTTC,CASSEWSSYEQYF
TRBD1,TRBV20-1,-,TRBJ1-1,TGCAGTGCTAGTAGGACAGGGGGCGAAGCTTTCTTT,CSASRTGGEAFF
TRBD2,TRBV7-6,-,TRBJ2-7,TGTGCCAGCAGCTTAGCGGGACTAAAATGGGAGCAGTACTTC,CASSLAGLKWEQYF
-,TRBV18,few,TRBJ1-5,TGTGCCAGCTCCACCGGCGGAGATCAGCCCCAGCATTTT,CASSTGGDQPQHF
-,TRBV19,-,TRBJ1-1,TGTGCCAGTTCTGTATGGTCTATGAACACTGAAGCTTTCTTT,CASSVWSMNTEAFF
TRBD2,TRBV29-1,-,TRBJ2-1,TGCAGCGTGAGGCCGGGGGGCAATGAGCAGTTCTTC,CSVRPGGNEQFF
TRBD1,TRBV7-8,-,TRBJ2-7,TGTGCCAGCAGCTTAGTTGCGGGACAGGGGGGCGAGCAGTACTTC,CASSLVAGQGGEQYF
-,TRBV7-8,-,TRBJ2-1,TGTGCCAGCAGCCGTGACGCTGCGGGGAGCTCCTACAATGAGCAGTTCTTC,CASSRDAAGSSYNEQFF
-,TRBV5-1,few,TRBJ2-7,TGCGCCAGCAGCCCGACGGACTGGAGGGAGCAGTACTTC,CASSPTDWREQYF
TRBD2,TRBV27,-,TRBJ2-2,TGTGCCAGCAGTTTGGGGAGGGGCCCCGGGGAGCTGTTTTTT,CASSLGRGPGELFF
TRBD1,TRBV5-1,-,TRBJ2-7,TGCGCCAGCAGCAAAGAAAGACAGGGTCCCTACGAGCAGTACTTC,CASSKERQGPYEQYF
TRBD2,TRBV19,-,TRBJ2-2,TGTGCCAGTAAAAAGCGGGAGGGAAGCACCGGGGAGCTGTTTTTT,CASKKREGSTGELFF
-,TRBV3-1/TRBV3-2,-,TRBJ1-2,TGTGCCAGCAGCCCCCAGACAGGTGTACTTGGCTACACCTTC,CASSPQTGVLGYTF
-,TRBV5-1,-,TRBJ2-7,TGCGCCAGCAGCAGCCAGGGTCTATCCTACGAGCAGTACTTC,CASSSQGLSYEQYF
TRBD1,TRBV28,few,TRBJ2-7,TGTGCCAGCAGTCCCCCGGACAGGGGGCGATCCTACGAGCAGTACTTC,CASSPPDRGRSYEQYF
-,TRBV7-8,-,TRBJ1-5,TGTGCCAGCAGGAAGACAGAGCGCGGCAATCAGCCCCAGCATTTT,CASRKTERGNQPQHF
-,TRBV9,-,TRBJ2-1,TGTGCCAGCAGCGAGCAACCCACCTCCTACAATGAGCAGTTCTTC,CASSEQPTSYNEQFF
-,TRBV30,-,TRBJ1-3,TGTGCCTGGAATAGGGAGAATGCTGGAAACACCATATATTTT,CAWNRENAGNTIYF
TRBD2,TRBV3-1/TRBV3-2,-,TRBJ2-7,TGTGCCAGCAGTCCCAGTAGCGGGACCAACTACGAGCAGTACTTC,CASSPSSGTNYEQYF
-,TRBV12-3/TRBV12-4,-,TRBJ1-5,TGTGCCAGCAAAGCCACCGATCAGCCCCAGCATTTT,CASKATDQPQHF
TRBD1,TRBV19,-,TRBJ1-1,TGTGCCAGTAGTATCACGGGCGGGACAGGGGGCTTTCGCACTGAAGCTTTCTTT,CASSITGGTGGFRTEAFF
-,TRBV7-2,-,TRBJ1-1,TGTGCCAGCAGCTTTACGACACGGCGGGGCACTGAAGCTTTCTTT,CASSFTTRRGTEAFF
TRBD1,TRBV18,-,TRBJ2-1,TGTGCCAGCTCAGCGGACAGGGGGAGCTCCGTTGAGCAGTTCTTC,CASSADRGSSVEQFF
TRBD1,TRBV7-9,-,TRBJ2-1,TGTGCCAGCAGCTTAGCGACAGGGGAATACAATGAGCAGTTCTTC,CASSLATGEYNEQFF
TRBD1,TRBV9,-,TRBJ2-1,TGTGCCAGCAGCGGGGCCGGGACAGGGGGTTACAATGAGCAGTTCTTC,CASSGAGTGGYNEQFF
TRBD2,TRBV11-2,-,TRBJ2-7,TGTGCCAGCAGCTTAGAGGGACTACAAGCCTCCTACGAGCAGTACTTC,CASSLEGLQASYEQYF
TRBD2,TRBV6-2/TRBV6-3,-,TRBJ2-1,TGTGCCAGCAGTTACAGGGCGGGGGGCGGCAATGAGCAGTTCTTC,CASSYRAGGGNEQFF
TRBD1,TRBV5-5,-,TRBJ1-5,TGTGCCAGCAGCTTGGCCTTACCGGGACAGGGATCGGGGCAGCCCCAGCATTTT,CASSLALPGQGSGQPQHF
-,TRBV7-9,-,TRBJ2-1,TGTGCCAGCAGCAGTTTAGCGGCCTACAATGAGCAGTTCTTC,CASSSLAAYNEQFF
-,TRBV7-9,-,TRBJ1-6,TGTGCCAGCAGTTTCGGACTGAGGGATTCACCCCTCCACTTT,CASSFGLRDSPLHF
-,TRBV7-7,-,TRBJ2-7,TGTGCCAGCAGCTTAGCGCACGAGGCCGAGCAGTACTTC,CASSLAHEAEQYF
TRBD1,TRBV2,-,TRBJ2-7,TGTGCCAGCAGTGGGTCGCAGGGGGCTTTCAACGAGCAGTACTTC,CASSGSQGAFNEQYF
-,TRBV4-3,few,TRBJ2-3,TGCGCCAGCAGCCGGAGGGCCACAGATACGCAGTATTTT,CASSRRATDTQYF
TRBD2,TRBV13,-,TRBJ2-7,TGTGCCAGCAGCTTACGCGGGAGGGCCTCCTACGAGCAGTACTTC,CASSLRGRASYEQYF
TRBD1,TRBV11-2,-,TRBJ1-3,TGTGCCAGCAGCTTCAGGACAGGCTCTGGAAACACCATATATTTT,CASSFRTGSGNTIYF
TRBD2,TRBV11-2,-,TRBJ2-1,TGTGCCAGCAGCCCAGGATGGCGGGAGGGCCGTGTGCAGTTCTTC,CASSPGWREGRVQFF
TRBD2,TRBV6-1,once,TRBJ2-2,TGTGCCAGCAGTGATTTGGGACTAGCGGGTCCCGGGGAGCTGTTTTTT,CASSDLGLAGPGELFF
TRBD1,TRBV19,-,TRBJ2-7,TGTGCCAGTAGGAGGGACAGGGACGAGCAGTACTTC,CASRRDRDEQYF
-,TRBV3-1/TRBV3-2,-,TRBJ2-1,TGTGCCAGCAGCCCCCGGGTGGGCGGGATCTACAATGAGCAGTTCTTC,CASSPRVGGIYNEQFF
-,TRBV12-3/TRBV12-4,-,TRBJ1-6,TGTGCCAGCAATCCCAGGAGGGATTCACCCCTCCACTTT,CASNPRRDSPLHF
-,TRBV19,-,TRBJ1-2,TGTGCCAGTAGTATTTCAGGGGTCCTTAACTATGGCTACACCTTC,CASSISGVLNYGYTF
TRBD1,TRBV5-4,-,TRBJ2-1,TGTGCCAGCAGCCGGGGGACAGGGGGCGTCGACAATGAGCAGTTCTTC,CASSRGTGGVDNEQFF
TRBD2,TRBV6-5,-,TRBJ2-1,TGTGCCAGCAGTTCTGCCGGGACTAGCGACCACAATGAGCAGTTCTTC,CASSSAGTSDHNEQFF
-,TRBV3-1/TRBV3-2,-,TRBJ1-1,TGTGCCAGCAGCCAAGAATCGAGACGGGCTGAAGCTTTCTTT,CASSQESRRAEAFF
-,TRBV12-3/TRBV12-4,-,TRBJ1-5,TGTGCCAGCAGTTCGGGCAATCAGCCCCAGCATTTT,CASSSGNQPQHF
-,TRBV28,few,TRBJ2-5,TGTGCCAGCAGTTTAGCTACCCGGGAACTTGGGACCCAGTACTTC,CASSLATRELGTQYF
-,TRBV19,-,TRBJ1-1,TGTGCCAGTAGTATAGCCCGGGAAATCACTGAAGCTTTCTTT,CASSIAREITEAFF
TRBD1,TRBV3-1/TRBV3-2,few,TRBJ1-1,TGTGCCAGCAGCCAAAAAAAGGAGTGGACAGGGGCGAGGAACACTGAAGCTTTCTTT,CASSQKKEWTGARNTEAFF
-,TRBV24-1,-,TRBJ2-3,TGTGCCACCAGTGAAAACAACATTTCACAGGGAGATACGCAGTATTTT,CATSENNISQGDTQYF
-,TRBV27,-,TRBJ2-3,TGTGCCAGCAGTCCCGCCTACGGGGATACGCAGTATTTT,CASSPAYGDTQYF
TRBD2,TRBV10-3,-,TRBJ2-7,TGTGCCATCAGTGAGTCTAGCGGGGGGGCCGAGCAGTACTTC,CAISESSGGAEQYF
TRBD1,TRBV20-1,-,TRBJ2-7,TGCAGTGCTAAGGGGGCGTTCGAGCAGTACTTC,CSAKGAFEQYF
TRBD2,TRBV4-3,-,TRBJ2-1,TGCGCCAGCAGCCAACTCCTAGCGGGGAACAATGAGCAGTTCTTC,CASSQLLAGNNEQFF